The following is a T cell receptor (beta chain) sequence with its context. The antigen is unknown. With 60 Vbeta and 13 Jbeta primers, the PCR was carried out. Libraries were prepared by immunoSEQ multiplex PCR; TCRdb keeps only in-frame clonotypes and omits some of them. In the table there are around 33,000 clones, roughly nine tenths of which are singletons. These data belong to a study of cytomegalovirus exposure and HLA in healthy donors. The wider study: Counted in an early data release were roughly 87 million unique TCRs from HLA-typed donors. Study-level findings and limits: HLA alleles were associated with 17,000 or so TCR beta sequences in a later analysis at 0.05 false discovery rate. Most sequenced TCRs were rare (though some public TCRs occurred in many donors).

Healthy donors of bone marrow made up the group. The junction had 7 bases not matched to a gene; V was cut back by 3 bases and J by 7 bases. Germline V gene data show CDR1 as SEHNR and CDR2 as FQNEAQ (reference sequence). This CDR3 is 14 amino acids long. Sample: PBMCs. The chain combines TRBV7-9 with TRBJ1-2; 8 nucleotides align to TRBD1. This TCR derives from a woman aged 18-30 years in good health and CMV-seronegative. The CDR3 nucleotides are TGTGCCAGCAGCTTTGGACAGGGAACTTCTGGCTACACCTTC. Encoded protein: CASSFGQGTSGYTF.